The present entry profiles one T cell receptor beta chain with its context. These data originate in a study of cytomegalovirus exposure and HLA in healthy donors. V gave up 2 bases and J gave up 5 bases, with 12 bases separating them. Germline lookup yields CDR1 SGHAT and CDR2 FQNNGV. The CDR3 is 15 residues long. Sequenced by immunoSEQ multiplex PCR; TCRdb stores in-frame clones only, minus some. Seen here are 260,000 or so clones, about 90% observed once, and the top ten hold around 3.1%. Sequencing was performed on PBMCs. The sequence was collected from a woman in her twenties or thirties in good health and CMV-seronegative. The chain combines TRBV11-2 with TRBJ2-2; D unclear. The CDR3 loop reads CASSLWSKKTGELFF. Written as DNA, the CDR3 is TGTGCCAGCAGCTTATGGAGTAAGAAGACCGGGGAGCTGTTTTTT. The entire variable domain, with the rest obtained from reference TRBV11-2 and TRBJ2-2, is as follows: EAGVAQSPRYKIIEKRQSVAFWCNPISGHATLYWYQQILGQGPKLLIQFQNNGVVDDSQLPKDRFSAERLKGVDSTLKIQPAKLEDSAVYLCASSLWSKKTGELFFGEGSRLTVL.